Listed below are T cell receptor beta chains from one sample, sequenced in a study of chemoradiotherapy in HPV16-positive cancers. The table came from immunoSEQ multiplex PCR; TCRdb's copy has only in-frame clones and leaves some out. Of tens of thousands of clones in the sample, more than 85% were seen once. The specimen comprised blood, sampled from a patient who underwent chemoradiotherapy. Receptors were obtained from a human donor with HPV-associated anogenital cancer. CDR3s include the opening cysteine and the closing phenylalanine or tryptophan. A D gene is named only where the DNA matches it firmly. Clone sizes are given selectively: once, few, many, or a class where the clone is expanded.

d_gene,abundance,j_gene,v_gene,CDR3nt,CDR3aa
NA,NA,TRBJ2-5,TRBV5-1,TGCGCCAGCAGCTTGGGAAGGTCGTGGGAGACCCAGTACTTC,CASSLGRSWETQYF
NA,NA,TRBJ2-5,TRBV19,TGTGCCAGTAGGGGAGTGAGGCGGGAGACCCAGTACTTC,CASRGVRRETQYF
NA,NA,TRBJ1-6,TRBV27,TGTGCCAGCAGGCCCGGACAGTTTGGCTATAATTCACCCCTCCACTTT,CASRPGQFGYNSPLHF
NA,NA,TRBJ2-3,TRBV4-3,TGCGCCAGCAGCCAAGATATCGCGAGGACGCAGTATTTT,CASSQDIARTQYF
NA,NA,TRBJ1-2,TRBV14,TGTGCCAGCAGCCCCCCCAGCTCCGGCAGCTATGGCTACACCTTC,CASSPPSSGSYGYTF
NA,NA,TRBJ2-3,TRBV10-3,TGTGCCATAAGTGGGGGCGGGGGCACAGATACGCAGTATTTT,CAISGGGGTDTQYF
TRBD1,once,TRBJ2-5,TRBV4-3,TGCGCCAGCAGCCAAGATCCGGGACAGGGGGCAACCCAGTACTTC,CASSQDPGQGATQYF
NA,NA,TRBJ1-2,TRBV30,TGTGCCTGGAGCCCCGGGGGGGGCTACACCTTC,CAWSPGGGYTF
TRBD2,NA,TRBJ2-1,TRBV5-6,TGTGCCAGCAGCAGCCGGACTAGCGGGGGGGCGGTCAAGTTCTTC,CASSSRTSGGAVKFF
NA,few,TRBJ2-7,TRBV5-1,TGCGCCAGCAGCTTAGGACAGACAAATTCCTACGAGCAGTACTTC,CASSLGQTNSYEQYF
NA,NA,TRBJ2-7,TRBV5-1,TGCGCCAGCAGCGAGTATGGGGGCGAGCAGTACTTC,CASSEYGGEQYF
TRBD1,NA,TRBJ2-5,TRBV6-5,TGTGCCAGCAGTGGACAGGGGGAGACCCAGTACTTC,CASSGQGETQYF
TRBD1,NA,TRBJ1-2,TRBV19,TGTGCCATCCGACAGGGGGATTATGGCTACACCTTC,CAIRQGDYGYTF
TRBD2,NA,TRBJ2-5,TRBV5-1,TGCGCCAGCAGCACTAGCGGTCGAAAGGAGACCCAGTACTTC,CASSTSGRKETQYF
NA,NA,TRBJ2-4,TRBV5-6,TGTGCCAGCAGCCCCGGGACTCCGAAGGGCATTCAGTACTTC,CASSPGTPKGIQYF
NA,NA,TRBJ2-3,TRBV7-2,TGTGCCAGCAGCCCTCGGGACCCGGGAGTAGGGAGTACGCAGTATTTT,CASSPRDPGVGSTQYF
TRBD1,few,TRBJ1-4,TRBV13,TGTGCCAGCAAACAACAGGGGGCTGGAGAAAAACTGTTTTTT,CASKQQGAGEKLFF